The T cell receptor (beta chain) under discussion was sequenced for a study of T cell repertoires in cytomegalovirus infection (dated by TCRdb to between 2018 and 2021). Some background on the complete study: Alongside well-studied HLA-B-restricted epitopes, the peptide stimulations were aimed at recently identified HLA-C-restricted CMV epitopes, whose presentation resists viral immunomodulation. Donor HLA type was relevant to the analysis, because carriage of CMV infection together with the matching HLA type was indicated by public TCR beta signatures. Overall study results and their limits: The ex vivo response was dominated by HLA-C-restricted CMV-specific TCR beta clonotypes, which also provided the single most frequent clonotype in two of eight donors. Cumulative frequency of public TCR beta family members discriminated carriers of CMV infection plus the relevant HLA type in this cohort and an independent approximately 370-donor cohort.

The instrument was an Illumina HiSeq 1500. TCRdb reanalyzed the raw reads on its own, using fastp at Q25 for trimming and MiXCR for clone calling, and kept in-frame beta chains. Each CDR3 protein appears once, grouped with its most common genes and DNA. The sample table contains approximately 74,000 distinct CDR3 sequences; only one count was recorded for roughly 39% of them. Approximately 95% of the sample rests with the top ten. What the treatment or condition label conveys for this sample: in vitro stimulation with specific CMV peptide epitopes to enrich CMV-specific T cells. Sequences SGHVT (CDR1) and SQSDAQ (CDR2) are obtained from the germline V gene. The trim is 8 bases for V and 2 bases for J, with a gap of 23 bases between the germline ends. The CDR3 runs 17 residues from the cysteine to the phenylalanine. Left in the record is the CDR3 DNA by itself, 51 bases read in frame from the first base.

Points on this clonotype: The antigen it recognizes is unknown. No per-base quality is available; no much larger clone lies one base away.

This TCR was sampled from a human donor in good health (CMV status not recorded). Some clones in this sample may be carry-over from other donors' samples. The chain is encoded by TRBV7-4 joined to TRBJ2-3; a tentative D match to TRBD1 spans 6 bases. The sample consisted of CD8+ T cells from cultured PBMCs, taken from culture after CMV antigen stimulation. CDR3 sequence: CASRLSYRQGNTDTQYF. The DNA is TGTGCCAGCCGACTTTCATATAGGCAGGGGAACACAGATACGCAGTATTTT.